This T cell receptor beta chain was recorded in a study of shared clonotypes between healthy human individuals. As for the study in general: Aged between 18 and 49, the donors were two women and three men. Per donor, CD8 memory used one plate, CD8 naive used two, CD4 memory used three and CD4 naive used three. Study-wide findings and caveats: Around 5% was the fraction of naive CD4 clonotypes found shared across a handful of donors.

Concerning this clone itself: Its target is not known.

The CDR3 is 13 residues long. V dropped 0 bases and J dropped 10 bases, with 10 bases sitting between them. Germline-derived CDR1 and CDR2 are SGHNT and YENEEA. Original processing notes: Because ImmunoSEQ provided only junction sequences with no quality scores, the filtering differed. Method: immunoSEQ multiplex PCR; TCRdb's copy keeps in-frame clones and lacks some. D and trimming were read from the DNA, whereas the V and J calls and clone size are those reported in that table. The table lists over 850,000 clones, around 78% of them singletons. Sequencing was carried out using memory CD4+ T cells from PBMCs. Subset meaning: CD45RA-negative fraction. This sequence joins TRBV11-3 and TRBJ2-1; D might be TRBD1 (6 bases). The sequence came from a young man in good health. Some clones in this sample may be carry-over from other donors' samples. DNA for the CDR3: TGTGCCAGCAGCTTAGATGTCCAGGGGGAGCAGTTCTTC. It specifies CASSLDVQGEQFF.